This T cell receptor beta chain was sequenced for a study of human T cells and chemical hapten exposure. About the study: Patients, predominantly female, presented with alopecia areata, totalis or universalis.

Time point denoted: patch test 3, about 24 weeks after DPC sensitization. Treatment in this sample: therapeutic diphenylcyclopropenone sensitization with weekly scalp DPC. Suited to DPC and affected by alopecia, the donors ranged from 18 to 70 years old. There are 15 residues in the CDR3. The junction had 13 bases not matched to a gene; V was cut back by 10 bases and J by 7 bases. CDR1 SNHLY and CDR2 FYNNEI come from the germline V gene. The library gave individual cDNA molecules unique molecular identifiers. In TCRdb, the RACE reads were re-called with MiXCR into one record per CDR3 protein. This table has 85,000 to 100,000 distinct CDR3 sequences, 25% to 35% appearing once.

V usage is TRBV2 and J usage is TRBJ1-4, with 9 bases matching TRBD1. The TCR comes from a man in his forties or fifties with alopecia areata. Some clones in this sample may be carry-over from other donors' samples. Sequencing used whole blood, obtained in connection with sensitization to the hapten diphenylcyclopropenone (DPC). CDR3 in DNA: TGTGCCACACGAAAGGGGGGACAGGGTGGTGAAAAACTGTTTTTT. This gives the protein CATRKGGQGGEKLFF.